This entry is about one T cell receptor beta chain. The antigen remains unidentified. Patients in the hyperthyroidism group, adults aged 18 to 65, were newly diagnosed, under 2 months' duration. Germline CDR1 MNHEY, CDR2 SMNVEV (reference sequence). The CDR3 covers 15 residues. Trimming removed 1 base from V and 1 base from J, with 11 bases in between. RNA transcripts provided the template for amplifying TCR beta CDR3 regions. The workflow started with a first-round RT-PCR run with HTBI primers and then moved on to a second-round multiplex PCR. TCRdb fed the multiplex PCR reads into MiXCR, producing one record per CDR3 protein. The sample has roughly 380,000 distinct CDR3 sequences, approximately 15% seen once. The sample originates from a study of Graves' ophthalmopathy and Graves' hyperthyroidism. Findings of the study overall: A majority of expanded thyroid clonotypes exceeding 0.001 frequency were likewise present in blood.

The TCR was taken from a woman between 18 and 30 years old with stable Graves' hyperthyroidism. Sequenced material: peripheral blood. The J gene is TRBJ2-7, the V gene TRBV27; no definite D call. The CDR3 nucleotides are TGTGCCAGCAGTTTATTGGGCGCCGAGTCCTACGAGCAGTACTTC. Protein: CASSLLGAESYEQYF.